Included here is one T cell receptor (beta chain) sequence, with context. This record comes from a study of the immune and genomic landscape of osteosarcoma. The wider study: Localized disease at presentation in 70% to 85%; approximately 61% were male.

Assay: immunoSEQ multiplex PCR; the TCRdb copy retains only in-frame clones and omits some. The sample has roughly 2,800 clones; 78% are singletons. V was shortened by 0 bases and J by 5 bases, with 14 bases between the two germline ends. Germline V lookup: CDR1 LGHNA, CDR2 YSLEER. The CDR3 consists of 16 residues. The post-treatment osteosarcoma tumors were primary, local recurrence or metastasis specimens from poor-prognosis patients. This TCR derives from a woman aged 18-29 years with osteosarcoma. This chain connects TRBV4-3 to TRBJ1-5; maybe TRBD1 (5 bases). Source material: metastatic tumor tissue from the lung. The CDR3 DNA reads TGCGCCAGCAGCCAAGATAGGGCAGGGCGTTATCAGCCCCAGCATTTT. This translates into CASSQDRAGRYQPQHF.